A single sample gave rise to the 18 T cell receptor beta chains below, sequenced in a study of shared T cell receptors in the human thymus. Only in-frame clones appear in the TCRdb table, and some are missing; sequencing was by immunoSEQ multiplex PCR. This table holds 720,000 or so clones, approximately 83% found once. The same sample was also studied in work on human thymus T cells.

The source material was thymocytes. Every receptor here comes from a girl under three years old with a congenital heart defect.

The chain links TRBV9 to TRBJ1-4; 7 bases are shared with TRBD1. The CDR3 runs 14 residues. Trimming took 4 bases from V and 6 from J; bases not matched to a gene: 6. Per the germline V gene, CDR1 is SGDLS and CDR2 is YYNGEE. The CDR3 spells CASSQGTEDEKLFF. Here the CDR3 DNA reads TGTGCCAGCAGCCAAGGGACAGAAGATGAAAAACTGTTTTTT.

This clone was seen once. This chain connects TRBV5-4 to TRBJ1-2; D is ambiguous. The V end lost 4 bases, the J end lost 5 bases, and 18 bases lay between the germline ends. Per germline, CDR1 SGHNT and CDR2 YYREEE (reference sequence). CDR3 length: 15 residues. CDR3: CASSGVRGGSYGYTF. The CDR3 nucleotides read TGTGCCAGCAGCGGGGTCCGCGGAGGATCTTATGGCTACACCTTC.

The V and J genes are TRBV11-2 and TRBJ1-2; no definite D call. There are 16 residues in the CDR3. Germline V gene sequence: CDR1 SGHAT, CDR2 FQNNGV. Trimming removed 5 bases from V and 4 bases from J, with 20 bases in between. The CDR3 DNA reads TGTGCCAGCAGCCCCTTGTCGATTCGGGATCGCTATGGCTACACCTTC. As protein: CASSPLSIRDRYGYTF.

The chain carries TRBV7-2 and TRBJ1-1; 7 bases fit TRBD1. The CDR3 runs 16 residues. V lost 1 base, J lost 0 bases, and 5 bases stayed unmatched. Germline V gene lookup returns CDR1 SGHTA and CDR2 FQGNSA. The CDR3 DNA reads as TGTGCCAGCAGCTTAGGAGGGGGGACAGTGAACACTGAAGCTTTCTTT. Residues: CASSLGGGTVNTEAFF.

This chain joins TRBV9 and TRBJ2-2, with a possible D match to TRBD1 (6 bases). The CDR3 covers 15 residues. V lost 4 bases and J 6 bases, leaving 16 bases between the germline ends. CDR1 is SGDLS, CDR2 YYNGEE, per germline. The CDR3 protein is CASSPITTGSGELFF. CDR3 bases: TGTGCCAGCAGCCCGATTACCACAGGGTCCGGGGAGCTGTTTTTT.

J is TRBJ2-7 and V is TRBV6-5; TRBD2 matches at 8 bases. Germline V lookup: CDR1 MNHEY, CDR2 SVGAGI. The CDR3 is 14 residues long. V trimming: 6 bases; J trimming: 3 bases; junction bases outside the gene matches: 7. The CDR3 DNA is TGTGCCAGCAGCCCTATAGCGGGGTACTACGAGCAGTACTTC. As protein: CASSPIAGYYEQYF.

The CDR3 spells CASSQEGAMNTEAFF. CDR3 nucleotide sequence: TGCGCCAGCAGCCAAGAAGGGGCTATGAACACTGAAGCTTTCTTT. The chain carries TRBV4-3 and TRBJ1-1, with D possibly TRBD1 on 5 matching bases. The V gene's germline CDR1 is LGHNA and CDR2 YSLEER. The CDR3 is 15 amino acids. The V end lost 0 bases, the J end lost 0 bases, and 8 bases lay between the germline ends.

The chain combines TRBV10-3 with TRBJ2-7; TRBD1 agrees at 7 bases. V lost 6 bases and J lost 5; bases outside the gene matches: 13. Germline CDR1 is ENHRY and CDR2 is SYGVKD. The CDR3 covers 15 residues. The CDR3 coding sequence is TGTGCCATCAGCCCCCGGGTGGGGACAGCCAACGAGCAGTACTTC. It encodes CAISPRVGTANEQYF.

This chain links TRBV5-4 with TRBJ1-2; possible D gene TRBD1, 6 bases. Germline-derived CDR1 and CDR2 are SGHNT and YYREEE (reference sequence). CDR3 length: 15 residues. Deletions cut 4 bases from V and 7 bases from J, with 20 bases between. CDR3 amino acids: CASSVAGAAEGGYTF. As DNA, the CDR3 is TGTGCCAGCAGCGTAGCAGGGGCCGCCGAAGGTGGCTACACCTTC.

About this clone: One end of the junction varies from germline; a read error may be responsible. The genes are TRBV18 and TRBJ1-2; 8 nucleotides agree with TRBD1. This CDR3 has 12 residues. In germline, CDR1 is KGHSH, CDR2 LQKENI. CDR3 sequence reads: CASSPGTGLIGF. The CDR3 DNA follows: TGTGCCAGCTCACCGGGGACAGGCCTTATCGGGTTC.

In this sample, this clone turned up once. The V gene is TRBV28, the J gene TRBJ1-1, with D perhaps TRBD1 (5 bases). The CDR3 loop spans 15 amino acids. Per the germline V gene, CDR1 is MDHEN and CDR2 is SYDVKM. V lost 6 bases and J lost 1, with 15 bases in between. CDR3: CASRYMGQSNTEAFF. CDR3 nucleotide sequence: TGTGCCAGCAGATACATGGGGCAGTCGAACACTGAAGCTTTCTTT.

The rearrangement links TRBV4-3 to TRBJ2-2, with D possibly being TRBD2 (6 bases). The CDR3 contains 18 residues. Germline assignment: CDR1 LGHNA and CDR2 YSLEER. V was clipped by 4 bases and J by 0 bases, with 18 bases between them. The CDR3 spells CASSLTGTQSSNTGELFF. CDR3 sequence (DNA): TGCGCCAGCAGCCTTACGGGGACTCAAAGTTCGAACACCGGGGAGCTGTTTTTT.

The rearrangement joins TRBV7-2 to TRBJ1-6, with TRBD1 identical over 8 bases. The germline V gene encodes CDR1 SGHTA and CDR2 FQGNSA. The trim removed 1 base at V and 4 bases at J, leaving 9 bases unmatched. The CDR3 covers 18 residues. CDR3 amino acids: CASSLGAPGQAYNSPLHF. CDR3 DNA sequence: TGTGCCAGCAGCTTAGGGGCCCCGGGACAGGCTTATAATTCACCCCTCCACTTT.

The gene calls are TRBV5-1 and TRBJ2-2; the D gene is possibly TRBD2 (5 bases). CDR1 and CDR2 (germline): SGHRS, YFSETQ. The germline V and J ends were trimmed by 0 bases and 5 bases, with 11 bases remaining between them. The CDR3 totals 15 residues. CDR3: CASSLGGSRTGELFF. CDR3 DNA sequence: TGCGCCAGCAGCTTGGGTGGGAGTAGGACCGGGGAGCTGTTTTTT.

This sequence joins TRBV19 and TRBJ1-5; perhaps TRBD1 as D (5 bases). This CDR3 region has 14 residues. The V end was cut by 5 bases, the J end by 3 bases, with 11 bases between. The germline CDR1 and CDR2 sequences are LNHDA and SQIVND (reference sequence). In DNA form, the CDR3 reads TGTGCCAGTAGTTATCCGGGGGACAATCAGCCCCAGCATTTT. Its translation is CASSYPGDNQPQHF.

This sequence joins TRBV15 and TRBJ2-5, with D hard to call. Trimming cost V 0 bases and J 3 bases, with 14 bases left between them. Germline V gene sequence: CDR1 LNHNV, CDR2 YYDKDF (reference sequence). The CDR3 covers 16 residues. This CDR3 reads CATSRDFELEEETQYF. The CDR3 DNA follows: TGTGCCACCAGCAGAGATTTCGAGTTAGAGGAAGAGACCCAGTACTTC.

The rearrangement uses TRBV6-8 and TRBJ2-7; 10 bases line up with TRBD1. The ends lost 8 bases at V and 5 bases at J; junction bases unmatched: 24. The germline V gene encodes CDR1 MNHGY and CDR2 SAAAGT. This CDR3 has 19 residues. CDR3 amino acids: CASFQTSHFRDRGFHEQYF. CDR3 coding DNA: TGTGCCAGCTTTCAAACGTCTCATTTCCGGGACAGGGGTTTCCACGAGCAGTACTTC.

The chain combines TRBV6-5 with TRBJ1-2, with TRBD1 as a possible D gene (6 bases). Germline V lookup: CDR1 MNHEY, CDR2 SVGAGI. The CDR3 totals 15 residues. The V and J ends lost 7 bases and 3 bases respectively, with 18 bases between them. This CDR3 reads CASTVSRGGDYGYTF. The CDR3 DNA follows: TGTGCCAGCACGGTCTCGCGGGGGGGCGACTATGGCTACACCTTC.